These 4 T cell receptor beta chains came from one sample sequenced in a study of shared clonotypes between healthy human individuals. The method was immunoSEQ multiplex PCR; TCRdb's version includes in-frame clones alone and lacks a portion of them. In the table there are 1.5 million to 1.9 million clones, 98% of which are singletons. Sample: naive CD4+ T cells sorted from blood. Subset: CD45RA+ positively selected. These receptors all come from a man under 40 in good health.

The rearrangement links TRBV28 to TRBJ1-5; the D is unclear. The germline CDR1 and CDR2 sequences are MDHEN and SYDVKM. The CDR3 totals 12 residues. V lost 5 bases and J lost 5, with 7 bases in between. CDR3 in amino acids: CASSGSHQPQHF. CDR3 sequence (DNA): TGTGCCAGCAGTGGCAGCCATCAGCCCCAGCATTTT.

The rearrangement links TRBV5-4 to TRBJ1-1; tentative D call: TRBD1 (5 bases). Germline V gene data show CDR1 as SGHNT and CDR2 as YYREEE (reference sequence). CDR3 size: 15 residues. V was clipped by 4 bases and J by 1 base, with 14 bases between them. The CDR3 nucleotides are TGTGCCAGCAGCCGGGCCGGGACCCAGAACACTGAAGCTTTCTTT. This translates into CASSRAGTQNTEAFF.

CDR3 DNA sequence: TGTGCCAGCAGCGCGAGACTAGCGGTGCACAATGAGCAGTTCTTC. It translates to CASSARLAVHNEQFF. The J gene is TRBJ2-1, the V gene TRBV9; TRBD2 agrees at 9 bases. The germline V gene encodes CDR1 SGDLS and CDR2 YYNGEE. V dropped 3 bases and J dropped 5; count of bases not matched to a gene: 6. The CDR3 has 15 amino acids.

The V call is TRBV29-1, the J call TRBJ2-3; D call uncertain. CDR1 is SQVTM and CDR2 is ANQGSEA in the germline V gene. The CDR3 length is 15 residues. V was cut by 3 bases and J by 0 bases, with 13 bases left in between. The CDR3 loop reads CSVDVGMRSTDTQYF. DNA of the CDR3: TGCAGCGTTGATGTCGGAATGAGAAGCACAGATACGCAGTATTTT.